What follows are 28 T cell receptor beta chains derived from one specimen sequenced in a study of T cells after posttransplantation cyclophosphamide. Sampled 1 year posttransplant, controls received myeloablative marrow transplants, methotrexate and a calcineurin inhibitor. TCRdb's copy holds only in-frame clones and misses some; the assay was immunoSEQ multiplex PCR. This table holds fewer than 20,000 clones, about 82% found once. The specimen was PBMCs, collected 441 days after allogeneic stem cell transplant with calcineurin inhibitor and methotrexate. Receptors were obtained from a young adult male patient who received an allogeneic stem cell transplant from an unrelated donor, was CMV-positive, and had acute and chronic GVHD. Some T cells may originate from the graft donor.

The chain recombines TRBV6-1 with TRBJ1-5, with D maybe TRBD1 (6 bases). Trimming removed 6 bases at V and 4 bases at J, with 16 bases between. CDR1 and CDR2 from the germline V gene are MNHNS and SASEGT. The CDR3 loop spans 15 amino acids. The CDR3 DNA follows: TGTGCCAGCAGGGTTTCCGGGACACGGAATCAGCCCCAGCATTTT. This gives the protein CASRVSGTRNQPQHF.

This chain connects TRBV7-9 to TRBJ2-5; 11 bases line up with TRBD2. This CDR3 is 14 amino acids long. CDR1 and CDR2 from the germline V gene are SEHNR and FQNEAQ (reference sequence). J was trimmed by 8 bases and V by 4 bases; bases with no gene match: 6. The CDR3 region is CASSSTSGDVTQYF. The CDR3 coding sequence is TGTGCCAGCAGCTCGACTAGCGGGGACGTCACCCAGTACTTC. The complete variable domain, with remaining parts taken from reference TRBV7-9 and TRBJ2-5, reads DTGVSQNPRHKITKRGQNVTFRCDPISEHNRLYWYRQTLGQGPEFLTYFQNEAQLEKSRLLSDRFSAERPKGSFSTLEIQRTEQGDSAMYLCASSSTSGDVTQYFGPGTRLLVL.

The gene calls are TRBV6-1 and TRBJ2-3, with 8 bases aligning to TRBD2. The V gene end was trimmed by 2 bases and the J gene end by 2 bases; junction bases not matched to a gene: 9. The germline gives CDR1 MNHNS, CDR2 SASEGT. The CDR3 loop spans 17 amino acids. The CDR3: CASSETRLAGLTDTQYF. CDR3 nucleotide sequence: TGTGCCAGCAGTGAAACTCGGCTAGCGGGTCTCACAGATACGCAGTATTTT.

The rearrangement links TRBV10-3 to TRBJ2-2; tentative D call: TRBD1 (6 bases). The germline V and J ends were trimmed by 2 bases and 3 bases, with 10 bases remaining between them. Germline V CDR1 and CDR2: ENHRY, SYGVKD. The CDR3 runs 15 residues. The CDR3 coding sequence is TGTGCCATCAGTGAGACCGGACAGCACACCGGGGAGCTGTTTTTT. Translating gives CAISETGQHTGELFF.

The V call is TRBV28, the J call TRBJ1-2; 8 bases are shared with TRBD1. After removal of 2 bases from V and 6 bases from J, the junction contained 8 bases not matched to a gene. The CDR3 is made up of 15 amino acids. Germline V gene data show CDR1 as MDHEN and CDR2 as SYDVKM. This CDR3 reads CASSLTLTGANGYTF. CDR3 nucleotide sequence: TGTGCCAGCAGTTTAACCCTGACAGGGGCTAATGGCTACACCTTC.

This rearrangement joins TRBV29-1 to TRBJ2-3, with TRBD2 matching 10 bases. With V trimmed by 4 bases and J by 5 bases, 6 bases remained unmatched. The germline CDR1 and CDR2 sequences are SQVTM and ANQGSEA. CDR3 length equals 14 residues. In DNA, the CDR3 is TGCAGCGTTGGAGCGGGAGGGAGAGGAGATACGCAGTATTTT. It encodes CSVGAGGRGDTQYF.

The chain carries TRBV6-1 and TRBJ2-7, with D perhaps matching TRBD1 (5 bases). Germline V gene data show CDR1 as MNHNS and CDR2 as SASEGT. The V end lost 4 bases, the J end lost 5 bases, and 12 bases lay between the germline ends. CDR3 length: 13 residues. The CDR3 spells CASSVRGTDEQYF. The CDR3 DNA reads TGTGCCAGCAGTGTTAGGGGCACCGACGAGCAGTACTTC.

The rearrangement uses TRBV5-4 and TRBJ2-1; 8 bases fit TRBD1. This CDR3 has 14 residues. The J segment lost 6 bases and the V segment lost 1 base, leaving 3 bases of the junction unmatched. Germline loops: CDR1 SGHNT, CDR2 YYREEE (reference sequence). The CDR3 is CASSLRTGFNEQFF. CDR3 sequence (DNA): TGTGCCAGCAGCTTGAGGACAGGGTTCAATGAGCAGTTCTTC.

This clone counts as medium-sized. V is TRBV19 and J is TRBJ1-4; tentatively, D is TRBD1 (5 bases). This CDR3 is built from 14 residues. From germline, CDR1 is LNHDA and CDR2 SQIVND (reference sequence). Trimming took off 3 bases at V and 7 bases at J, with 12 bases between the two ends. The CDR3 protein is CASSISREAEKLFF. The CDR3, as DNA: TGTGCCAGTAGTATCTCCAGGGAGGCTGAAAAACTGTTTTTT. The full variable domain, in which reference TRBV19 and TRBJ1-4 provide the parts outside the CDR3, is DGGITQSPKYLFRKEGQNVTLSCEQNLNHDAMYWYRQDPGQGLRLIYYSQIVNDFQKGDIAEGYSVSREKKESFPLTVTSAQKNPTAFYLCASSISREAEKLFFGSGTQLSVL.

The V and J genes are TRBV9 and TRBJ2-7, with a possible D match to TRBD1 (6 bases). This CDR3 region has 15 residues. Germline-derived CDR1 and CDR2 are SGDLS and YYNGEE. The V and J ends lost 0 bases and 2 bases respectively, with 12 bases between them. In nucleotides, the CDR3 is TGTGCCAGCAGCGTAGAGGTGGGGGCGACCTACGAGCAGTACTTC. It translates to CASSVEVGATYEQYF.

Of note for this clone: Other DNA sequences in this specimen translate into the identical CDR3. The V gene is TRBV7-6, the J gene TRBJ1-2, with TRBD1 matching 7 bases. The CDR3 spans 13 residues. The germline CDR1 and CDR2 sequences are SGHVS and FNYEAQ. The V and J ends lost 6 bases and 4 bases, in that order; junction bases with no gene match: 5. The CDR3 bases are TGTGCCAGCAGGCAGGGGGAAGGCTATGGCTACACCTTC. Residues: CASRQGEGYGYTF.

This chain connects TRBV28 to TRBJ1-1; D call uncertain. Germline V gives CDR1 MDHEN, CDR2 SYDVKM. The CDR3 sequence is 19 residues long. V lost 6 bases, J lost 0 bases, and 26 bases lay in between. CDR3 protein: CASRLPIQSAQEVNTEAFF. The CDR3 coding sequence is TGTGCCAGCAGACTCCCGATCCAGTCGGCCCAGGAAGTGAACACTGAAGCTTTCTTT.

The CDR3 loop reads CATSRGGRDTEAFF. As DNA, the CDR3 is TGTGCCACCAGCAGAGGCGGCCGGGACACTGAAGCTTTCTTT. V usage is TRBV15 and J usage is TRBJ1-1; no clear D. The germline V gene has CDR1 LNHNV and CDR2 YYDKDF (reference sequence). The CDR3 sequence is 14 residues long. V lost 1 base, J lost 3 bases, and 9 bases lay in between.

A few counts support this clone. The chain recombines TRBV7-9 with TRBJ2-1, with 8 bases identical to TRBD2. Germline V gives CDR1 SEHNR, CDR2 FQNEAQ (reference sequence). The J segment lost 4 bases and the V segment lost 7 bases, leaving 12 bases of the junction unmatched. The CDR3 length is 16 residues. CDR3 amino acids: CASIPPAGGTYNEQFF. CDR3 sequence (DNA): TGTGCCAGCATCCCACCGGCGGGGGGTACGTACAATGAGCAGTTCTTC. Supplemented by reference TRBV7-9 and TRBJ2-1, the full variable domain reads DTGVSQNPRHKITKRGQNVTFRCDPISEHNRLYWYRQTLGQGPEFLTYFQNEAQLEKSRLLSDRFSAERPKGSFSTLEIQRTEQGDSAMYLCASIPPAGGTYNEQFFGPGTRLTVL.

This sequence joins TRBV28 and TRBJ2-1; TRBD2 might be the D (6 bases). Germline values: CDR1 MDHEN, CDR2 SYDVKM. CDR3 length: 16 amino acids. Trimming pared 5 bases from V and 7 bases from J, leaving 21 bases between. This CDR3 is CASSRTTSGALNEQFF. The CDR3 bases are TGTGCCAGCAGTCGGACTACTTCGGGCGCGTTGAATGAGCAGTTCTTC.

The rearrangement uses TRBV30 and TRBJ2-7, with D unclear. This CDR3 spans 13 amino acids. CDR1 GTSNPN and CDR2 SVGIG come from the germline V gene (reference sequence). The V end was cut by 2 bases, the J end by 1 base, with 9 bases between. The CDR3 here is CAWSRSLSYEQYF. CDR3 DNA: TGTGCCTGGAGTAGGAGTCTTTCCTACGAGCAGTACTTC.

CDR3 amino acids: CASSPDTRQGWTEAFF. In DNA, the CDR3 is TGCGCCAGCAGCCCCGATACAAGACAGGGCTGGACTGAAGCTTTCTTT. V is TRBV5-1 and J is TRBJ1-1; TRBD1 matches 7 bases. CDR3 length: 16 amino acids. Trimming cost V 4 bases and J 5 bases; bases outside gene matches: 14. Germline CDR1 is SGHRS and CDR2 is YFSETQ. Complete variable domain (other parts from reference TRBV5-1 and TRBJ1-1): KAGVTQTPRYLIKTRGQQVTLSCSPISGHRSVSWYQQTPGQGLQFLFEYFSETQRNKGNFPGRFSGRQFSNSRSEMNVSTLELGDSALYLCASSPDTRQGWTEAFFGQGTRLTVV.

This clone came up a few times. The V call is TRBV5-4, the J call TRBJ1-3, with TRBD1 as a possible D gene (6 bases). The CDR3 is 16 amino acids. Trimming pared 2 bases from V and 0 bases from J, leaving 12 bases between. Germline CDR1 and CDR2: SGHNT and YYREEE (reference sequence). CDR3 loop: CASSLDRPFSGNTIYF. The CDR3 DNA sequence: TGTGCCAGCAGCTTAGACAGGCCATTCTCTGGAAACACCATATATTTT.

The chain combines TRBV5-1 with TRBJ2-7; TRBD1 matches 10 bases. The V and J ends lost 3 bases and 2 bases, in that order; junction bases with no gene match: 2. Germline lookup yields CDR1 SGHRS and CDR2 YFSETQ. This CDR3 is 14 amino acids long. The CDR3 is CASSWTGGAYEQYF. The CDR3 region has the DNA TGCGCCAGCAGCTGGACAGGGGGGGCCTACGAGCAGTACTTC.

In its sample, this clone was seen once. This rearrangement joins TRBV28 to TRBJ2-1, with D tentatively TRBD2 (5 bases). Per the germline V gene, CDR1 is MDHEN and CDR2 is SYDVKM. Trimming took 4 bases from V and 0 from J, leaving 7 bases between them. The CDR3 extends over 14 amino acids. In DNA form, the CDR3 reads TGTGCCAGCAGTTATGGGAGCTCCTACAATGAGCAGTTCTTC. The encoded protein is CASSYGSSYNEQFF.

The chain combines TRBV12-5 with TRBJ1-1; the D gene is possibly TRBD1 (6 bases). The CDR3 consists of 13 residues. Trimming stripped 0 bases from V and 4 bases from J, with 6 bases between. Germline lookup yields CDR1 LGHNT and CDR2 FRNRAP. The DNA for the CDR3 is TGTGCTAGTGGTTTGGTCAGGGGCACTGAAGCTTTCTTT. Protein: CASGLVRGTEAFF.

The chain carries TRBV7-9 and TRBJ1-2; TRBD1 matches 7 bases. Trimming removed 5 bases from V and 8 bases from J; junction bases left unmatched: 20. CDR3 length: 17 residues. From germline, CDR1 is SEHNR and CDR2 FQNEAQ (reference sequence). In DNA, the CDR3 is TGTGCCAGCAGCCTCCCCGCTTATAGGACAGGCTTCGACGGCTACACCTTC. Its translation: CASSLPAYRTGFDGYTF.

The rearrangement joins TRBV30 to TRBJ1-5, with D possibly TRBD1 on 6 matching bases. The germline V and J ends were trimmed by 3 bases and 0 bases, with 6 bases remaining between them. From germline, CDR1 is GTSNPN and CDR2 SVGIG (reference sequence). CDR3 length equals 13 residues. The CDR3 loop reads CAWRQGSNQPQHF. The CDR3 bases are TGTGCCTGGAGACAGGGTAGCAATCAGCCCCAGCATTTT. Combining the CDR3 with reference TRBV30 and TRBJ1-5 gives the whole variable domain SQTIHQWPATLVQPVGSPLSLECTVEGTSNPNLYWYRQAAGRGLQLLFYSVGIGQISSEVPQNLSASRPQDRQFILSSKKLLLSDSGFYLCAWRQGSNQPQHFGDGTRLSIL.

The chain links TRBV6-1 to TRBJ2-2; tentative D call: TRBD1 (5 bases). V dropped 3 bases and J dropped 4 bases, with 15 bases sitting between them. Germline lookup yields CDR1 MNHNS and CDR2 SASEGT. CDR3 length: 16 amino acids. The CDR3 loop reads CASSETGQGGTGELFF. CDR3 DNA sequence: TGTGCCAGCAGTGAGACCGGGCAGGGCGGCACCGGGGAGCTGTTTTTT.

The rearrangement joins TRBV6-6 to TRBJ1-1; no firm D call. The CDR3 is 14 amino acids. Germline loops: CDR1 MNHNY, CDR2 SVGAGI (reference sequence). V was trimmed by 4 bases and J by 1 base, leaving 10 bases between them. This chain's CDR3 is CASSLPEENTEAFF. The CDR3 DNA is TGTGCCAGCAGTTTACCAGAAGAGAACACTGAAGCTTTCTTT.

This clone was detected only a few times. The chain is built from TRBV7-6 and TRBJ1-1; D is possibly TRBD1 (6 bases). The CDR3 is made up of 14 amino acids. The V end lost 4 bases, the J end lost 1 base, and 10 bases lay between the germline ends. Germline-derived CDR1 and CDR2 are SGHVS and FNYEAQ. CDR3 bases: TGTGCCAGCAGCTCGATCAGGGGGAACACTGAAGCTTTCTTT. Translated: CASSSIRGNTEAFF.

The V and J genes are TRBV7-2 and TRBJ2-3; a possible D gene is TRBD2 (6 bases). The V end was cut by 7 bases, the J end by 5 bases, with 16 bases between. The CDR3 loop spans 14 amino acids. Germline lookup yields CDR1 SGHTA and CDR2 FQGNSA. The CDR3 spells CASTSGPGEDTQYF. The CDR3 DNA sequence: TGTGCCAGCACCTCCGGGCCGGGGGAAGATACGCAGTATTTT. Full variable domain (outside the CDR3, taken from reference TRBV7-2 and TRBJ2-3): GAGVSQSPSNKVTEKGKDVELRCDPISGHTALYWYRQSLGQGLEFLIYFQGNSAPDKSGLPSDRFSAERTGGSVSTLTIQRTQQEDSAVYLCASTSGPGEDTQYFGPGTRLTVL.

This chain links TRBV7-3 with TRBJ2-7; 9 bases match TRBD2. V trimming: 0 bases; J trimming: 6 bases; junction bases outside the gene matches: 15. Germline CDR1 is SGHTA and CDR2 is FQGTGA. The CDR3 contains 18 residues. This CDR3 reads CASSLTRPTSGPTGEQYF. CDR3 DNA sequence: TGTGCCAGCAGCTTAACCAGACCTACTAGCGGGCCGACCGGCGAGCAGTACTTC.